The 28 T cell receptor beta chains given below trace back to one sample, sequenced in a study of cytomegalovirus exposure and HLA in healthy donors. Assay: immunoSEQ multiplex PCR; the TCRdb copy retains only in-frame clones and omits some. This table has 130,000 or so clones, under 90% appearing once. Source material: PBMCs. The receptors come from a man aged 25 to 45 in good health and CMV-seronegative.

J is TRBJ1-2 and V is TRBV19, with 10 positions matching TRBD1. The CDR3 is made up of 16 amino acids. CDR1 is LNHDA and CDR2 is SQIVND in the germline V gene (reference sequence). The V segment lost 3 bases and the J segment 4 bases; nucleotides outside the gene matches: 8. The CDR3 nucleotides read TGTGCCAGTAGTATGAGAGGGACAGGGGCAATCTATGGCTACACCTTC. Translation gives CASSMRGTGAIYGYTF. Full variable domain (missing parts from reference TRBV19 and TRBJ1-2): DGGITQSPKYLFRKEGQNVTLSCEQNLNHDAMYWYRQDPGQGLRLIYYSQIVNDFQKGDIAEGYSVSREKKESFPLTVTSAQKNPTAFYLCASSMRGTGAIYGYTFGSGTRLTVV.

The chain links TRBV9 to TRBJ2-6; the match to TRBD1 covers 7 bases. The CDR3 runs 19 residues. CDR1 SGDLS and CDR2 YYNGEE come from the germline V gene. Trimming at V came to 4 bases and at J to 1 base, leaving 14 bases not matched to a gene. The CDR3 nucleotides are TGTGCCAGCAGCTCCCGGACAGGATCATACCTTTCTGGGGCCAACGTCCTGACTTTC. Translating it yields CASSSRTGSYLSGANVLTF.

V is TRBV14 and J is TRBJ1-2, with a tentative D call TRBD1 (5 bases). There are 13 residues in the CDR3. The ends were cut back, 1 base at V and 8 bases at J, with 11 bases in the middle. In germline, CDR1 is SGHDN, CDR2 FVKESK. The CDR3 DNA sequence: TGTGCCAGCAGCCAAGTGGCAGGGCAAGGCTACACCTTC. It is translated as CASSQVAGQGYTF.

The chain recombines TRBV27 with TRBJ2-7, with 9 nucleotides matching TRBD2. Trimming at V came to 3 bases and at J to 1 base, leaving 4 bases not matched to a gene. The CDR3 has 15 amino acids. Germline V lookup: CDR1 MNHEY, CDR2 SMNVEV (reference sequence). Here the CDR3 reads CASSFFSGGSYEQYF. The CDR3 nucleotides are TGTGCCAGCAGTTTCTTCAGCGGGGGGTCCTACGAGCAGTACTTC.

This clone has a single count. The chain combines TRBV5-1 with TRBJ2-5; D is unresolved. Looked up from germline, CDR1 is SGHRS and CDR2 is YFSETQ. This CDR3 spans 12 amino acids. The ends were cut back, 3 bases at V and 7 bases at J, with 10 bases in the middle. The chain's CDR3 is CASSWSPGTQYF. In nucleotides, the CDR3 is TGCGCCAGCAGCTGGTCCCCGGGGACCCAGTACTTC.

This chain connects TRBV5-1 to TRBJ1-4; 7 bases match TRBD1. The V gene's germline CDR1 is SGHRS and CDR2 YFSETQ. The CDR3 length is 15 residues. J was trimmed by 8 bases and V by 0 bases; bases with no gene match: 7. As DNA, the CDR3 is TGCGCCAGCAGCTTGGCCGAGGGGGCGGAAGAAAAACTGTTTTTT. Translating it yields CASSLAEGAEEKLFF.

The chain combines TRBV11-2 with TRBJ1-3, with D hard to call. V was cut by 5 bases and J by 4 bases, with 9 bases left in between. This CDR3 spans 13 amino acids. CDR1 SGHAT and CDR2 FQNNGV come from the germline V gene. This CDR3 is CASSPRGGNTIYF. In DNA form, the CDR3 reads TGTGCCAGCAGCCCCCGAGGAGGAAACACCATATATTTT.

This clone occurred once. The V and J genes are TRBV4-3 and TRBJ2-3, with a possible D match to TRBD2 (5 bases). With 2 bases removed from V and 2 bases from J, the gap between germline ends came to 14 bases. The CDR3 totals 16 residues. The germline V gene has CDR1 LGHNA and CDR2 YSLEER. The CDR3 region is CASSQHGGQPTDTQYF. The CDR3 DNA is TGCGCCAGCAGCCAACACGGCGGGCAGCCCACAGATACGCAGTATTTT.

This chain connects TRBV5-6 to TRBJ2-1; tentative D call: TRBD2 (6 bases). Trimming took 3 bases from V and 7 from J, leaving 11 bases between them. CDR3 length: 13 amino acids. The germline CDR1 and CDR2 sequences are SGHDT and YYEEEE. The CDR3 spells CASSSAEGNEQFF. The CDR3, as DNA: TGTGCCAGCAGCTCGGCGGAGGGTAATGAGCAGTTCTTC. Using reference TRBV5-6 and TRBJ2-1 for the parts outside the CDR3, the full variable domain is DAGVTQSPTHLIKTRGQQVTLRCSPKSGHDTVSWYQQALGQGPQFIFQYYEEEERQRGNFPDRFSGHQFPNYSSELNVNALLLGDSALYLCASSSAEGNEQFFGPGTRLTVL.

The chain carries TRBV10-2 and TRBJ2-7; D is perhaps TRBD2 (6 bases). This CDR3 has 14 amino acids. The V gene's germline CDR1 is WSHSY and CDR2 SAAADI. V gave up 0 bases and J gave up 2 bases, with 8 bases separating them. The CDR3: CASSESRRAYEQYF. As DNA, the CDR3 is TGCGCCAGCAGTGAGTCGCGGAGGGCCTACGAGCAGTACTTC.

The genes are TRBV28 and TRBJ1-1, with 9 bases lining up with TRBD1. Germline V gives CDR1 MDHEN, CDR2 SYDVKM. V trimming: 4 bases; J trimming: 4 bases; junction bases outside the gene matches: 10. This CDR3 region has 16 residues. CDR3 amino acids: CASSSRDRVAGTEAFF. In DNA, the CDR3 is TGTGCCAGCAGTTCCCGGGACAGGGTTGCCGGCACTGAAGCTTTCTTT.

This chain connects TRBV19 to TRBJ2-7; 11 bases fit TRBD1. V lost 6 bases and J lost 6; bases outside the gene matches: 7. The CDR3 length is 14 residues. CDR1 is LNHDA and CDR2 is SQIVND in the germline V gene (reference sequence). CDR3 sequence (DNA): TGTGCCAGTAGCCTGGACAGGGGGCTAGGCGAGCAGTACTTC. This sequence encodes CASSLDRGLGEQYF.

The J gene is TRBJ2-7, the V gene TRBV15; maybe TRBD1 (7 bases). The germline V and J ends were trimmed by 1 base and 5 bases, with 15 bases remaining between them. Germline lookup yields CDR1 LNHNV and CDR2 YYDKDF (reference sequence). This CDR3 comprises 15 residues. CDR3 in DNA: TGTGCCACCAGCAGAGTATCAGGGGGGCGGGACGAGCAGTACTTC. Amino acid sequence: CATSRVSGGRDEQYF.

This chain connects TRBV4-1 to TRBJ2-3; 11 nucleotides align to TRBD2. The CDR3 covers 17 residues. Germline loops: CDR1 MGHRA, CDR2 YSYEKL. The trim removed 2 bases at V and 4 bases at J, leaving 8 bases unmatched. In DNA, the CDR3 is TGCGCCAGCAGCCAAAACCCTAGCGGGGGGTACTCAGATACGCAGTATTTT. Residues: CASSQNPSGGYSDTQYF.

This chain uses TRBV6-1 with TRBJ1-4; 7 nucleotides align to TRBD1. V lost 6 bases, J lost 5 bases, and 9 bases stayed unmatched. The CDR3 runs 15 residues. Germline CDR1 and CDR2: MNHNS and SASEGT. The CDR3 here is CASSHRTGDNEKLFF. For the CDR3, the DNA is TGTGCCAGCAGCCACAGGACAGGAGACAATGAAAAACTGTTTTTT.

Notes on this clone: The sample contains more than one DNA sequence encoding this CDR3. This chain joins TRBV18 and TRBJ1-3; no definite D call. The CDR3 is made up of 15 amino acids. Trimming removed 0 bases at V and 1 base at J, with 7 bases between. Per the germline V gene, CDR1 is KGHSH and CDR2 is LQKENI. The CDR3 nucleotides are TGTGCCAGCTCACCACCCGGAGGTTCTGGAAACACCATATATTTT. Encoded protein: CASSPPGGSGNTIYF.

The V and J genes are TRBV29-1 and TRBJ1-6; 8 bases are a match to TRBD1. Germline V lookup: CDR1 SQVTM, CDR2 ANQGSEA. There are 13 residues in the CDR3. Germline trimming cut 7 bases from V and 9 bases from J; bases unmatched to any gene: 8. The CDR3 region has the DNA TGCAGCGCCGCCGACAGGGGAGGTTCACCCCTCCACTTT. Protein sequence: CSAADRGGSPLHF.

This clone was counted once. This sequence joins TRBV5-1 and TRBJ1-3; TRBD1 aligns across 8 bases. V dropped 4 bases and J dropped 0; count of bases not matched to a gene: 6. The germline gives CDR1 SGHRS, CDR2 YFSETQ. The CDR3 consists of 16 residues. The CDR3 sequence is CASSRTGGNSGNTIYF. CDR3 nucleotide sequence: TGCGCCAGCAGCCGCACAGGGGGGAACTCTGGAAACACCATATATTTT.

The rearrangement uses TRBV9 and TRBJ1-5; 11 nucleotides agree with TRBD1. The V gene's germline CDR1 is SGDLS and CDR2 YYNGEE. This CDR3 is built from 15 residues. V lost 3 bases to trimming and J lost 4 bases; unmatched junction nucleotides: 3. The CDR3 bases are TGTGCCAGCAGCGGGACAGGGGGCCTGAATCAGCCCCAGCATTTT. Translated, it gives CASSGTGGLNQPQHF.

The rearrangement joins TRBV4-1 to TRBJ1-1; D call uncertain. The CDR3 contains 13 residues. CDR1 and CDR2 (germline): MGHRA, YSYEKL. Trimming shortened V by 4 bases and J by 1 base, and 7 bases separated the two germline ends. The CDR3 region is CASSLRGNTEAFF. The CDR3 DNA follows: TGCGCCAGCAGCCTTCGGGGGAACACTGAAGCTTTCTTT.

CDR3 bases: TGTGCCAGCAGTTTATCGTTACAGGGGACAAACATTCAGTACTTC. Translation: CASSLSLQGTNIQYF. The rearrangement uses TRBV28 and TRBJ2-4, with TRBD1 matching 7 bases. Germline values: CDR1 MDHEN, CDR2 SYDVKM. The CDR3 spans 15 residues. The J segment lost 6 bases and the V segment lost 1 base, leaving 6 bases of the junction unmatched.

The chain joins TRBV4-1 to TRBJ2-1, with TRBD2 matching over 9 bases. CDR3 size: 16 residues. V shed 0 bases and J 1 base; nucleotides not matched to a gene: 1. CDR1 MGHRA and CDR2 YSYEKL come from the germline V gene. CDR3 loop: CASSQEAGGSYNEQFF. CDR3 sequence (DNA): TGCGCCAGCAGCCAAGAAGCGGGGGGATCCTACAATGAGCAGTTCTTC.

The chain joins TRBV6-5 to TRBJ1-4; 7 bases are shared with TRBD1. The CDR3 extends over 15 amino acids. The V gene's germline CDR1 is MNHEY and CDR2 SVGAGI. V gave up 6 bases and J gave up 7 bases; unmatched junction bases: 11. The CDR3 sequence: CASRYTGEVGEKLFF. The DNA of the CDR3 is TGTGCCAGCAGATATACAGGGGAGGTGGGTGAAAAACTGTTTTTT.

This sequence joins TRBV27 and TRBJ2-1; D ambiguous. Germline assignment: CDR1 MNHEY and CDR2 SMNVEV (reference sequence). The CDR3 is 17 residues long. Trimming pared 1 base from V and 4 bases from J, leaving 17 bases between. CDR3 amino acids: CASSLFGSSTTYNEQFF. CDR3 bases: TGTGCCAGCAGTTTATTCGGTTCTTCCACGACTTACAATGAGCAGTTCTTC.

V and J are TRBV6-6 and TRBJ1-2, with D perhaps matching TRBD1 (6 bases). Between the trimmed V and J ends, which lost 7 bases and 0 bases, there was a span of 12 bases. The CDR3 extends over 14 amino acids. Looked up from germline, CDR1 is MNHNY and CDR2 is SVGAGI (reference sequence). CDR3 residues: CASKGGGANYGYTF. CDR3 DNA: TGTGCCAGCAAAGGGGGGGGAGCTAACTATGGCTACACCTTC.

The V gene is TRBV7-8, the J gene TRBJ2-3, with a possible D match to TRBD2 (6 bases). The V end was cut by 9 bases, the J end by 5 bases, with 15 bases between. CDR3 length equals 13 residues. Germline V gene data show CDR1 as SGHVS and CDR2 as FQNEAQ. The CDR3, as DNA: TGTGCCAGTAGTGCGCGGGGAGTAGATACGCAGTATTTT. Its protein is CASSARGVDTQYF.

This chain links TRBV15 with TRBJ2-2; TRBD1 matches 8 bases. The CDR3 is 15 residues long. V lost 3 bases and J lost 1; bases outside the gene matches: 1. Looked up from germline, CDR1 is LNHNV and CDR2 is YYDKDF (reference sequence). CDR3 protein: CATSSGTGNTGELFF. Here the CDR3 DNA reads TGTGCCACCAGCAGCGGGACAGGGAACACCGGGGAGCTGTTTTTT.

This chain joins TRBV6-6 and TRBJ1-1; no clear D gene. There are 14 residues in the CDR3. V lost 0 bases to trimming and J lost 1 base, with 6 bases between them. CDR1 is MNHNY, CDR2 SVGAGI, per germline (reference sequence). CDR3 in amino acids: CASSYSPWNTEAFF. CDR3 nucleotides: TGTGCCAGCAGTTACTCCCCTTGGAACACTGAAGCTTTCTTT.